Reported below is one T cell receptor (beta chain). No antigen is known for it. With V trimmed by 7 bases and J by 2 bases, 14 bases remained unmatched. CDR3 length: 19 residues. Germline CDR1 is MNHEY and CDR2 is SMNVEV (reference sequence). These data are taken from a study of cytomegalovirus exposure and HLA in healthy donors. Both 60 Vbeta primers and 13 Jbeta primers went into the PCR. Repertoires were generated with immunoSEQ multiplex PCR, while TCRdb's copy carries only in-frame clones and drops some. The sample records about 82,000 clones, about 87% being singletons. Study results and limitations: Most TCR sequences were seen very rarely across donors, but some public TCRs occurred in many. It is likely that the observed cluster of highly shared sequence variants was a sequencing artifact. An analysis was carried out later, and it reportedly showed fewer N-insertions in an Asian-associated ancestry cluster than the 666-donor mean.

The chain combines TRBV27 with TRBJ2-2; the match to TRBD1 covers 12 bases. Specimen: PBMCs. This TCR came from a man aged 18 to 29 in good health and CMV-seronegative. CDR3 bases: TGTGCCAGCACCCCCCGGGACAGGGGGCTCCTTAGAAACACCGGGGAGCTGTTTTTT. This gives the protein CASTPRDRGLLRNTGELFF.